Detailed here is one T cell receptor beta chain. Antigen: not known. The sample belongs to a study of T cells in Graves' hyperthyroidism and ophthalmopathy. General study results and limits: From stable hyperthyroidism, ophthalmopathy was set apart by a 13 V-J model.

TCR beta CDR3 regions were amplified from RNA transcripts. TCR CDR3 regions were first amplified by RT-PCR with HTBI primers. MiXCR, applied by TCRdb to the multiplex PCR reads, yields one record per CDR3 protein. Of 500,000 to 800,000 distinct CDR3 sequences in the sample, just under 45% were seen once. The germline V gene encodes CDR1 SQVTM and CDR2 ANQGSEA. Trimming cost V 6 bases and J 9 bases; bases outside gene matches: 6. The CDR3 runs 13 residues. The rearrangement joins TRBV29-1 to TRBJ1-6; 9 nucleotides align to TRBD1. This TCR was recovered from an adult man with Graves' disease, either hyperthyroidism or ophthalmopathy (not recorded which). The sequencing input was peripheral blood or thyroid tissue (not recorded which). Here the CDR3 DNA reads TGCAGCGTCGGGACAGGGAGCCGTTCACCCCTCCACTTT. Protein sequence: CSVGTGSRSPLHF.